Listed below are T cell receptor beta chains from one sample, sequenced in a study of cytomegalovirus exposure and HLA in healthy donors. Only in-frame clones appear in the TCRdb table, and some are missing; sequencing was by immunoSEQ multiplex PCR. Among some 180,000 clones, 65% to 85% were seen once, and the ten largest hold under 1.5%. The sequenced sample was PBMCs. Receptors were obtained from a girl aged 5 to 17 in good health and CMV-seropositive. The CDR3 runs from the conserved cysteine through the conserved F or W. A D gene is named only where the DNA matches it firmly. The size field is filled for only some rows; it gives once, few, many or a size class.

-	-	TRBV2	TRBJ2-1	CASQHRVGGLYNEQFF	TGTGCCAGCCAGCACAGAGTCGGGGGGCTTTACAATGAGCAGTTCTTC
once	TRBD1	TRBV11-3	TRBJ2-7	CASSLTGTGGYEQYF	TGTGCCAGCAGCTTAACCGGGACAGGGGGATACGAGCAGTACTTC
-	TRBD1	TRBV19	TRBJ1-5	CASSIGTGSNQPQHF	TGTGCCAGTAGTATAGGGACAGGGAGCAATCAGCCCCAGCATTTT
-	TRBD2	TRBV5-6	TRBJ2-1	CASRRGTSGIHNEQFF	TGTGCCAGCAGACGTGGGACTAGCGGGATCCACAATGAGCAGTTCTTC
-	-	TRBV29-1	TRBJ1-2	CSVVELGRNYGYTF	TGCAGCGTCGTGGAGCTGGGGCGCAACTATGGCTACACCTTC
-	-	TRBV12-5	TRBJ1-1	CASGLALHTEAFF	TGTGCTAGTGGTTTGGCACTCCACACTGAAGCTTTCTTT
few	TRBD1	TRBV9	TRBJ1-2	CASSTTGTDYGYTF	TGTGCCAGCAGCACCACGGGGACAGACTATGGCTACACCTTC
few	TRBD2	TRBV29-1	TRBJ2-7	CSVFKGRVAESEQYF	TGCAGCGTTTTCAAGGGGAGGGTAGCGGAGAGCGAGCAGTACTTC
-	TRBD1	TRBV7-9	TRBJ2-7	CASSLERDRVYEQYF	TGTGCCAGCAGCTTAGAACGTGACAGGGTCTACGAGCAGTACTTC
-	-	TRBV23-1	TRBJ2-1	CASSPGGCSSYNEQFF	TGCGCCAGCAGTCCCGGCGGTTGCTCCTCCTACAATGAGCAGTTCTTC
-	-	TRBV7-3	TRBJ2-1	CASSPPGSGDEQFF	TGTGCCAGCAGCCCTCCGGGATCAGGGGATGAGCAGTTCTTC
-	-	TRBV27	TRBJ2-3	CASSLTEHTDTQYF	TGTGCCAGCAGTTTAACCGAGCACACAGATACGCAGTATTTT
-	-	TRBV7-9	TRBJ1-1	CASSSGDMNTEAFF	TGTGCCAGCAGCTCAGGGGACATGAACACTGAAGCTTTCTTT
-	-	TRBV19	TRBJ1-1	CASSIDNRLVPAFF	TGTGCCAGTAGTATAGATAATCGGTTGGTCCCGGCTTTCTTT
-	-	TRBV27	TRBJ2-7	CASNLKGGEEQYF	TGTGCCAGCAATTTAAAAGGAGGGGAGGAGCAGTACTTC
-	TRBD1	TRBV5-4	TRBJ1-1	CASSFDPQGVGTEAFF	TGTGCCAGCAGCTTTGATCCACAGGGGGTTGGGACTGAAGCTTTCTTT
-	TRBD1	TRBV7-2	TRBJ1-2	CASSFLTGGRDGYTF	TGTGCCAGCAGCTTTCTCACAGGGGGCAGGGATGGCTACACCTTC
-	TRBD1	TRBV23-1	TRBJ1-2	CAGYWGQSSGYTF	TGCGCCGGATATTGGGGACAGTCCAGCGGCTACACCTTC
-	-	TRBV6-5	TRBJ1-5	CASSDRSSNQPQHF	TGTGCCAGCAGTGACAGATCAAGCAATCAGCCCCAGCATTTT
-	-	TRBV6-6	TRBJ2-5	CASSYSSQGGTQYF	TGTGCCAGCAGTTACTCCTCTCAGGGTGGGACCCAGTACTTC
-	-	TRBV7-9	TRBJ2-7	CASSYITGIPGLTSYEQYF	TGTGCCAGCAGCTACATTACCGGAATACCGGGACTGACATCCTACGAGCAGTACTTC
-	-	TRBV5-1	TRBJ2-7	CASSLGKVGVAYEQYF	TGCGCCAGCAGCTTGGGGAAGGTGGGAGTAGCCTACGAGCAGTACTTC